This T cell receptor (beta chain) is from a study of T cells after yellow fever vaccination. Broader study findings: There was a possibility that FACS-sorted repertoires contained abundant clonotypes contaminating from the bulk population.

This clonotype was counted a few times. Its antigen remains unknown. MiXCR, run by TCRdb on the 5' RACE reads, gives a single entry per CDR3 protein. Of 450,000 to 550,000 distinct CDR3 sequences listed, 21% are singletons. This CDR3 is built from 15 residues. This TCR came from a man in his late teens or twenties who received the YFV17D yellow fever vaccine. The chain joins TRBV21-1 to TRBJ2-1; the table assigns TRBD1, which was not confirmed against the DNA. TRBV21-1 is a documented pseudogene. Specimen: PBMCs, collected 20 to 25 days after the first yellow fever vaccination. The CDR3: CASKGGETPRNEQFF. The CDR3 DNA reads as TGTGCCAGCAAAGGGGGAGAGACGCCCCGCAATGAGCAGTTCTTC.